This TCR beta chain emerged from a study of T-cell memory formation after mild COVID-19 (dated by TCRdb to 2020 to 2023). Study-level background: TCR sequence clusters from the two donors were largely donor specific. In two donors, T-cell clones that expanded and contracted after mild COVID-19 were followed by sequencing TCRalpha and TCRbeta repertoires longitudinally. Two young, previously healthy adult volunteers made up the cohort, one male and one female. Broad study findings and their caveats: Only a couple of mild cases were covered by the study, and larger cohorts that include severe cases with pre-infection samples were considered necessary. From day 15 to 85, contracting clones showed balanced CD4/CD8 phenotypes, whereas a second wave of clones that expanded from day 15 to 37 leaned towards CD4+. Some responding clones were detected in pre-infection memory, which suggested that pre-existing cross-reactive memory T cells had joined the SARS-CoV-2 response. The second-wave clones that peaked on day 37 were not confirmed to be SARS-CoV-2 specific. Contracting CD4+ clones were located mainly in the CM and EM memory subsets, whereas CD8+ clones were found to be enriched in EMRA.

This sample was sequenced with an Illumina NovaSeq 6000. cDNA libraries for TCRalpha and TCRbeta were prepared by 5'RACE using constant-segment primers, with sample barcodes and unique molecular identifiers added. Trizol reagent was used to extract RNA from every sample. Amplification of the libraries took two PCR steps, and the second step added a second sample barcode plus Illumina TruSeq adapters. Sequencing of libraries was performed on an Illumina NovaSeq with 2 x 150 bp paired-end reads. In the authors' own workflow: Reads were demultiplexed and collapsed into UMI-guided consensus sequences with migec v1.2.7. Using mixcr v2.1.11, UMI consensuses were aligned to TRA and TRB V and J templates and then assembled into clonotypes. A clonotype was counted as expanded or contracted only when both edgeR and NoisET called the clonotype significant, with the noise models trained on biological replicates. edgeR calls used a false discovery rate-adjusted p below 0.01 and a log2 fold-change threshold of 1. As an exploratory analysis of dynamics, max-normalized trajectories of the 1000 most abundant clonotypes were examined by PCA with hierarchical clustering. Each responding clone was given a CD4 or CD8 phenotype based on the CD4+ and CD8+ repertoires, which had been sequenced separately. TCRdb ran its own pipeline on the public reads, namely fastp trimming at Q25 and MiXCR clone calling, and kept in-frame beta chains. Every entry covers one CDR3 protein and lists the most common genes and DNA from its rows. The V and J calls reflect TCRdb's pipeline rather than the authors' work. This sample has under 600,000 distinct CDR3 sequences in its table, and roughly 21% of those were observed once. The ten largest account for about 8.4% of the sample.

Ficoll-Paque density gradient centrifugation was the method used to isolate PBMCs. CDR1 and CDR2 are read off the germline V gene (reference sequence) as GTSNPN and SVGIG. From V the trimming removes 2 bases and from J it removes 7 bases, while the gene matches leave 5 bases of the junction unaccounted for. The CDR3 goes from the cysteine to the phenylalanine over 13 residues. The DNA shown is the 39-base CDR3, in frame from base 1. Comment on this clonotype: Its antigen is still unknown. There are no base qualities to consult, and no much larger clone falls within one base.

This chain is built from TRBV30 and TRBJ2-1; TRBD1 aligns with 7 central bases. The sequenced sample was PBMCs or a T cell subset sorted from them (not recorded which). This TCR derives from an adult woman who had mild COVID-19 (a few samples of this study predate the infection). The sample titles of this study are shuffled in the database, so cell type and time point are left out; the donor was told from shared clones. In nucleotide form, the sequence is TGTGCCTGGAGTAAAATACAGGGGAATGAGCAGTTCTTC. Its amino acids are CAWSKIQGNEQFF.